The next 14 T cell receptor beta chains were all read from a single sample in a study of control samples from healthy donors and cancer patients. Here immunoSEQ multiplex PCR was the method, and the copy in TCRdb shows in-frame clones only, minus some. Here the sample spans 25,000 to 35,000 clones, 90% to 95% being singletons. Sequencing was done on a sample of PBMCs. The receptors here all came from a man aged 50-59 years with lung cancer.

This chain uses TRBV28 with TRBJ1-4; D ambiguous. This CDR3 is 15 amino acids long. Deletions cut 2 bases from V and 7 bases from J, with 14 bases between. Germline assignment: CDR1 MDHEN and CDR2 SYDVKM. The CDR3 protein is CASSLPGKRGEKLFF. DNA of the CDR3: TGTGCCAGCAGTTTACCCGGGAAGAGAGGTGAAAAACTGTTTTTT.

This clone appeared a single time. The rearrangement links TRBV6-5 to TRBJ1-1, with D tentatively TRBD1 (5 bases). This CDR3 region has 14 residues. The V end lost 4 bases, the J end lost 0 bases, and 9 bases lay between the germline ends. Germline CDR1 is MNHEY and CDR2 is SVGAGI. In DNA, the CDR3 is TGTGCCAGCAGTTTGCCAGGGATGAACACTGAAGCTTTCTTT. It specifies CASSLPGMNTEAFF.

V gene TRBV4-3 combines with J gene TRBJ1-3; TRBD1 is a possible D gene (5 bases). Germline V gene sequence: CDR1 LGHNA, CDR2 YSLEER. V lost 1 base, J lost 1 base, and 17 bases lay in between. The CDR3 loop spans 18 amino acids. The CDR3 DNA reads as TGCGCCAGCAGCCAAGGCGGGGGGAAAATCCGATCTGGAAACACCATATATTTT. Its protein product is CASSQGGGKIRSGNTIYF.

The chain has TRBV5-1 and TRBJ2-3; TRBD1 agrees at 7 bases. The CDR3 spans 13 residues. The ends lost 10 bases at V and 2 bases at J; junction bases unmatched: 7. CDR1 and CDR2 from the germline V gene are SGHRS and YFSETQ. CDR3 region: CAGRDSDTDTQYF. CDR3 DNA sequence: TGCGCCGGCCGGGACAGCGACACAGATACGCAGTATTTT.

The chain employs TRBV7-9 and TRBJ2-7; D may correspond to TRBD1 or TRBD2 (5 bases each). This CDR3 region has 14 residues. With 1 base removed from V and 6 bases from J, the gap between germline ends came to 13 bases. Germline V gene data show CDR1 as SEHNR and CDR2 as FQNEAQ (reference sequence). As DNA, the CDR3 is TGTGCCAGCAGCTTAGGGGGACGAACAGGCGAGCAGTACTTC. It specifies CASSLGGRTGEQYF.

This chain joins TRBV2 and TRBJ2-1; either TRBD1 or TRBD2 may fit D (5 bases each). V shed 7 bases and J shed 7 bases, with 20 bases lying between them. Germline V CDR1 and CDR2: SNHLY, FYNNEI. The CDR3 loop spans 15 amino acids. The CDR3 coding sequence is TGTGCCAGCACCGCCCGGGACCCGATCCGGAATGAGCAGTTCTTC. Translation gives CASTARDPIRNEQFF.

The rearrangement uses TRBV2 and TRBJ2-2; 10 bases are a match to TRBD1. CDR3 size: 15 residues. Germline CDR1 SNHLY, CDR2 FYNNEI. The ends lost 5 bases at V and 4 bases at J; junction bases unmatched: 4. CDR3 bases: TGTGCCAGCAGTATTGGACAGGGGGGCACCGGGGAGCTGTTTTTT. Its protein product is CASSIGQGGTGELFF.

A note on this clone: Other DNA sequences within the sample encode an identical CDR3. This chain joins TRBV2 and TRBJ1-5, with D maybe TRBD1 (5 bases). Trimming removed 3 bases from V and 1 base from J, with 10 bases in between. CDR1 and CDR2 from the germline V gene are SNHLY and FYNNEI. The CDR3 contains 15 residues. This CDR3 reads CASSDAGRSNQPQHF. The DNA of the CDR3 is TGTGCCAGCAGTGACGCGGGACGGAGCAATCAGCCCCAGCATTTT.

The CDR3, as DNA: TGTGCCAGCCAGGTAATGGCAGGAATGAACACTGAAGCTTTCTTT. Translation gives CASQVMAGMNTEAFF. The J gene is TRBJ1-1, the V gene TRBV6-5, with D uncertain. The germline CDR1 and CDR2 sequences are MNHEY and SVGAGI. Trimming removed 8 bases from V and 0 bases from J, with 16 bases in between. The CDR3 extends over 15 amino acids.

V and J are TRBV25-1 and TRBJ1-2; TRBD1 might be the D (5 bases). Trimming pared 4 bases from V and 4 bases from J, leaving 19 bases between. Germline-derived CDR1 and CDR2 are MGHDK and SYGVNS. This CDR3 spans 16 amino acids. The CDR3 spells CASSGWGFGDFYGYTF. The CDR3 DNA sequence: TGTGCCAGCAGTGGGTGGGGTTTTGGGGACTTCTATGGCTACACCTTC.

Written as DNA, the CDR3 is TGTGCCAGCTCAGGGGACAGTCTGCGGAGGGAAAAACTGTTTTTT. Translation: CASSGDSLRREKLFF. The chain employs TRBV18 and TRBJ1-4, with TRBD1 identical over 7 bases. The trim removed 5 bases at V and 8 bases at J, leaving 11 bases unmatched. The germline V gene has CDR1 KGHSH and CDR2 LQKENI. This CDR3 comprises 15 residues.

The CDR3 reads CASSSYGGPISYNEQFF. DNA for the CDR3: TGTGCCAGCAGCTCATACGGGGGGCCAATATCCTACAATGAGCAGTTCTTC. This chain links TRBV5-5 with TRBJ2-1, with a possible D match to TRBD2 (7 bases). There are 17 residues in the CDR3. V shed 3 bases and J shed 1 base, with 17 bases lying between them. CDR1 and CDR2 from the germline V gene are SGHKS and YYEKEE (reference sequence).

The CDR3 nucleotides are TGTGCCAGCAGCAATCTCCCTAGCGGAGCAGATACGCAGTATTTT. It yields the protein CASSNLPSGADTQYF. The chain joins TRBV27 to TRBJ2-3, with 7 bases aligning to TRBD2. In germline, CDR1 is MNHEY, CDR2 SMNVEV (reference sequence). The J segment lost 4 bases and the V segment lost 6 bases, leaving 10 bases of the junction unmatched. This CDR3 region has 15 residues.

The chain has TRBV7-6 and TRBJ1-2, with a possible D match to TRBD1 (5 bases). The germline CDR1 and CDR2 sequences are SGHVS and FNYEAQ. CDR3 length: 14 amino acids. Trimming took 0 bases from V and 5 from J, leaving 10 bases between them. The chain's CDR3 is CASSLAGAEYGYTF. CDR3 in DNA: TGTGCCAGCAGCTTAGCCGGGGCAGAATATGGCTACACCTTC.